The 9 T cell receptor beta chains listed next were all sequenced from one sample in a study of T cells in Graves' hyperthyroidism and ophthalmopathy. Amplification of TCR beta CDR3 regions used RNA as the template. RT-PCR in the first round (using the HTBI primer set) targeted the TCR CDR3. TCRdb called the multiplex PCR reads again in MiXCR, with one record for every CDR3 protein. The repertoire holds hundreds of thousands of distinct CDR3 sequences, with around 15% as singletons. What was sequenced was blood. Receptors were obtained from a woman aged 45-59 years with Graves' ophthalmopathy.

This clonotype was recorded many times. The chain joins TRBV28 to TRBJ2-7, with D tentatively TRBD2 (5 bases). The V and J ends lost 3 bases and 4 bases respectively, with 10 bases between them. From germline, CDR1 is MDHEN and CDR2 SYDVKM. The CDR3 runs 13 residues. The CDR3 is CASSFSTIYEQYF. In DNA, the CDR3 is TGTGCCAGCAGTTTCTCGACTATATACGAGCAGTACTTC.

The chain has TRBV18 and TRBJ2-2, with D maybe TRBD2 (6 bases). The CDR3 consists of 18 residues. Trimming took off 3 bases at V and 6 bases at J, with 23 bases between the two ends. Looked up from germline, CDR1 is KGHSH and CDR2 is LQKENI. CDR3 DNA sequence: TGTGCCAGCTCACCTCGGGTGACGGCGGGAACCGCGGCCGGGGAGCTGTTTTTT. It yields the protein CASSPRVTAGTAAGELFF.

Only a few counts were recorded for this clonotype. The chain combines TRBV27 with TRBJ1-1, with D uncertain. Germline V gene sequence: CDR1 MNHEY, CDR2 SMNVEV (reference sequence). The CDR3 is 17 residues long. V lost 2 bases to trimming and J lost 5 bases, with 21 bases between them. DNA of the CDR3: TGTGCCAGCAGTTTAGTTTCCACCAAGACATGGGAAACTGAAGCTTTCTTT. Its protein product is CASSLVSTKTWETEAFF.

This clonotype was counted ten times or more. The chain carries TRBV9 and TRBJ2-7; D possibly corresponds to TRBD1 (6 bases). From germline, CDR1 is SGDLS and CDR2 YYNGEE. Trimming cost V 4 bases and J 4 bases, with 18 bases left between them. This CDR3 has 15 residues. The CDR3, as DNA: TGTGCCAGCAGCCCCACAGGTGGGGGCCAATACGAGCAGTACTTC. This sequence encodes CASSPTGGGQYEQYF.

In DNA form, the CDR3 reads TGTGCCAGCAGCCAAGAGGGGACCTTTTGGTCCTACAATGAGCAGTTCTTC. This encodes CASSQEGTFWSYNEQFF. This rearrangement joins TRBV14 to TRBJ2-1; D may be TRBD1 or TRBD2 (5 bases each). This CDR3 contains 17 residues. Trimming shortened V by 0 bases and J by 1 base, and 13 bases separated the two germline ends. Germline V gene data show CDR1 as SGHDN and CDR2 as FVKESK.

This clonotype was found many times. This chain connects TRBV3-1 to TRBJ1-5; tentatively, D is TRBD1 (6 bases). Germline CDR1 and CDR2: LGHDT and YNNKEL (reference sequence). Between the trimmed V and J ends, which lost 0 bases and 2 bases, there was a span of 11 bases. CDR3 length: 16 amino acids. The CDR3 region is CASSQDLGGRNQPQHF. In nucleotides, the CDR3 is TGTGCCAGCAGCCAAGATTTGGGGGGGCGCAATCAGCCCCAGCATTTT.

This clonotype was recorded a few times. This chain joins TRBV14 and TRBJ2-7; D is undetermined. The CDR3 is 13 amino acids. The ends were cut back, 1 base at V and 5 bases at J, with 9 bases in the middle. Per the germline V gene, CDR1 is SGHDN and CDR2 is FVKESK. This CDR3 reads CASSQASWDEQYF. DNA of the CDR3: TGTGCCAGCAGCCAAGCATCGTGGGACGAGCAGTACTTC. The entire variable domain, with the rest obtained from reference TRBV14 and TRBJ2-7, is as follows: EAGVTQFPSHSVIEKGQTVTLRCDPISGHDNLYWYRRVMGKEIKFLLHFVKESKQDESGMPNNRFLAERTGGTYSTLKVQPAELEDSGVYFCASSQASWDEQYFGPGTRLTVT.

This chain links TRBV4-3 with TRBJ2-1; the match to TRBD2 covers 9 bases. Trimming cost V 5 bases and J 5 bases; bases outside gene matches: 10. This CDR3 has 16 amino acids. In germline, CDR1 is LGHNA, CDR2 YSLEER. CDR3 amino acids: CASSYKAGGVHNEQFF. CDR3 bases: TGCGCCAGCAGCTATAAGGCGGGGGGGGTTCACAATGAGCAGTTCTTC.

This clonotype was seen repeatedly, ten times or more. It is likely a read error, because the conserved phenylalanine at the end of the CDR3 is missing. The chain combines TRBV5-1 with TRBJ1-6; TRBD1 aligns across 7 bases. This CDR3 has 14 amino acids. Trimming cost V 8 bases and J 4 bases; bases outside gene matches: 6. Per germline, CDR1 SGHRS and CDR2 YFSETQ. The CDR3 DNA follows: TGCGCCAGAGCCTCGGGACAGTATAATTCACCCCTCCACCTT. Translated, it gives CARASGQYNSPLHL.